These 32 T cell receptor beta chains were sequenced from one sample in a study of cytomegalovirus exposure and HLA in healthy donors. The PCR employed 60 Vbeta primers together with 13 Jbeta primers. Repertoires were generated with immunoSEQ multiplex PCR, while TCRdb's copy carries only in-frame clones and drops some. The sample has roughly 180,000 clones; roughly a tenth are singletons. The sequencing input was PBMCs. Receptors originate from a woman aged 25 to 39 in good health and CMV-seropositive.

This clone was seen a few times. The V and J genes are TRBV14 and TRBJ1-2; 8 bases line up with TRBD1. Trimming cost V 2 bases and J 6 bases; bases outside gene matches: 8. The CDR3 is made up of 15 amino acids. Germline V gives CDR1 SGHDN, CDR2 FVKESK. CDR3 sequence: CASSQYRTGSHGYTF. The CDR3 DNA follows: TGTGCCAGCAGCCAATACAGGACAGGGTCCCATGGCTACACCTTC.

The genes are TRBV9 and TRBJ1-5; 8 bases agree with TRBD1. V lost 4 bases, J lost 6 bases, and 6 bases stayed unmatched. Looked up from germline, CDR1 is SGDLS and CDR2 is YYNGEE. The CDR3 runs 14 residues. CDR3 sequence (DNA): TGTGCCAGCAGCTTCGGGACAGGCGGTCAGCCCCAGCATTTT. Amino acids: CASSFGTGGQPQHF.

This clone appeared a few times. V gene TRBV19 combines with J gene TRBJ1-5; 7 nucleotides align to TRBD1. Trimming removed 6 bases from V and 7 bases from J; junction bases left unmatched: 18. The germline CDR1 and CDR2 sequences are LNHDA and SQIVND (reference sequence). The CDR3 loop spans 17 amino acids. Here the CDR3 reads CASRLRQGSGSDQPQHF. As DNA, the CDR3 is TGTGCCAGTAGGCTCCGACAGGGTAGCGGTTCGGACCAGCCCCAGCATTTT.

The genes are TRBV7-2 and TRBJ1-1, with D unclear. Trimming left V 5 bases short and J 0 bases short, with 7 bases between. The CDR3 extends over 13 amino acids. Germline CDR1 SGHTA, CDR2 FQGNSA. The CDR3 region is CASSVQMNTEAFF. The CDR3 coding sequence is TGTGCCAGCAGCGTCCAGATGAACACTGAAGCTTTCTTT. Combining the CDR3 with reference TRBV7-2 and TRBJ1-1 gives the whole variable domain GAGVSQSPSNKVTEKGKDVELRCDPISGHTALYWYRQSLGQGLEFLIYFQGNSAPDKSGLPSDRFSAERTGGSVSTLTIQRTQQEDSAVYLCASSVQMNTEAFFGQGTRLTVV.

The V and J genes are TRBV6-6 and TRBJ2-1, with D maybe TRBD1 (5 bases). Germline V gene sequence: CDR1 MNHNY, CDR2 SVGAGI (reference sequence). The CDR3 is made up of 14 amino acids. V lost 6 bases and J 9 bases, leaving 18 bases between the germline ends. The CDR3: CASSSGRAMGEQFF. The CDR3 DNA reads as TGTGCCAGCAGCTCCGGCAGGGCAATGGGTGAGCAGTTCTTC.

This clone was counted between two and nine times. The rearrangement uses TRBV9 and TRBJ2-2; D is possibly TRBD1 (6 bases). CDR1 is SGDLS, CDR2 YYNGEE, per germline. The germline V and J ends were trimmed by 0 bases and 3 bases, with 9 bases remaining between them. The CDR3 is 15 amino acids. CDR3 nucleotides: TGTGCCAGCAGCGTAGGGGACACCTACACCGGGGAGCTGTTTTTT. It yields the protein CASSVGDTYTGELFF. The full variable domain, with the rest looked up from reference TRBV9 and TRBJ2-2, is DSGVTQTPKHLITATGQRVTLRCSPRSGDLSVYWYQQSLDQGLQFLIQYYNGEERAKGNILERFSAQQFPDLHSELNLSSLELGDSALYFCASSVGDTYTGELFFGEGSRLTVL.

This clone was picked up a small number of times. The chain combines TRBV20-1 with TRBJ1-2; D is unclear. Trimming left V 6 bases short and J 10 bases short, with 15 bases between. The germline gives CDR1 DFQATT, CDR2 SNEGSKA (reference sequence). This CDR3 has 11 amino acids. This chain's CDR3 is CSANFQPHYTF. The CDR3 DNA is TGCAGTGCCAATTTTCAACCACACTACACCTTC.

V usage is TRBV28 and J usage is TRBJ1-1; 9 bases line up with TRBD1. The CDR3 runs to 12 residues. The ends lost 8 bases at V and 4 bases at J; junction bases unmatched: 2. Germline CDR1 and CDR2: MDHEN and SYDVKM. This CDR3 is CASGDRATEAFF. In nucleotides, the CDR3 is TGTGCCAGCGGGGACAGGGCCACTGAAGCTTTCTTT.

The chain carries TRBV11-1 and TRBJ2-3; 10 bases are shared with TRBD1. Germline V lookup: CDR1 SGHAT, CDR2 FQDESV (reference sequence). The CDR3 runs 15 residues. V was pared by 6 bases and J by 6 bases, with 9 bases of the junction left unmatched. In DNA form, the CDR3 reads TGTGCCAGCAGGAATGACAGGGGGCGCAGGGATACGCAGTATTTT. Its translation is CASRNDRGRRDTQYF. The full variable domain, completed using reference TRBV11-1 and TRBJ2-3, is EAEVAQSPRYKITEKSQAVAFWCDPISGHATLYWYRQILGQGPELLVQFQDESVVDDSQLPKDRFSAERLKGVDSTLKIQPAELGDSAMYLCASRNDRGRRDTQYFGPGTRLTVL.

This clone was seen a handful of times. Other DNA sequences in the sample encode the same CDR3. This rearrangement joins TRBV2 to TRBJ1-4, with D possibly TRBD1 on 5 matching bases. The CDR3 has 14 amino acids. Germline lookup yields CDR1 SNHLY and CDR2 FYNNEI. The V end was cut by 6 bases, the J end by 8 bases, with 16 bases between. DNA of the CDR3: TGTGCCAGCAGCGAGAACCGACGGGGGGAAAAACTGTTTTTT. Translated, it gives CASSENRRGEKLFF.

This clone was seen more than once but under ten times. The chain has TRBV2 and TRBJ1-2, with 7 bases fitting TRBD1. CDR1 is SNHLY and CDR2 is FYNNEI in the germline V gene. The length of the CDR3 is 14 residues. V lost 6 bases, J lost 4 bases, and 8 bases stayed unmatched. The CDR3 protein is CASRLTGTGYGYTF. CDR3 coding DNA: TGTGCCAGCAGACTGACAGGGACGGGCTATGGCTACACCTTC. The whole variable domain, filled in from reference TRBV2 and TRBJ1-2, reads EPEVTQTPSHQVTQMGQEVILRCVPISNHLYFYWYRQILGQKVEFLVSFYNNEISEKSEIFDDQFSVERPDGSNFTLKIRSTKLEDSAMYFCASRLTGTGYGYTFGSGTRLTVV.

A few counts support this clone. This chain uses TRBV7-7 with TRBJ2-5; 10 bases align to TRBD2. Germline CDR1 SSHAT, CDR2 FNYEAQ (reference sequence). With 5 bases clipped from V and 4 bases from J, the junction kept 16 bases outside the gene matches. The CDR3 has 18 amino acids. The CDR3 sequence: CASSPSGRGRYVSETQYF. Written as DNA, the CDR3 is TGTGCCAGCAGCCCTAGCGGGAGAGGGCGGTACGTATCAGAGACCCAGTACTTC.

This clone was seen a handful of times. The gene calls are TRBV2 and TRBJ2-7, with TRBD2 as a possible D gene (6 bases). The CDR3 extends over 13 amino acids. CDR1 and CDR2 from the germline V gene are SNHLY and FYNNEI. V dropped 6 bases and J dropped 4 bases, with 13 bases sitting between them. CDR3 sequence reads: CASSFGRLYEQYF. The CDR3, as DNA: TGTGCCAGCAGCTTCGGGAGACTATACGAGCAGTACTTC.

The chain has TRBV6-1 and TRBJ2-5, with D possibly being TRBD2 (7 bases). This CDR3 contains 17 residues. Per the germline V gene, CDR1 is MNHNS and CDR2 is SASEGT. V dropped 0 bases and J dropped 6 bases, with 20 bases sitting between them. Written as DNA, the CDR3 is TGTGCCAGCAGTGAAGCGCTTGGGGGCGGGAGAGGGAAGACCCAGTACTTC. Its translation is CASSEALGGGRGKTQYF.

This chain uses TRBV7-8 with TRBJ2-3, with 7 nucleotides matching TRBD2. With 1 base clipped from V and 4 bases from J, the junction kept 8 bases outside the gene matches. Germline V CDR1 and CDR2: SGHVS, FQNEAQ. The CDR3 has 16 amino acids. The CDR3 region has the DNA TGTGCCAGCAGCTTAGGGGGGGGGAGTAGGGCAGATACGCAGTATTTT. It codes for CASSLGGGSRADTQYF. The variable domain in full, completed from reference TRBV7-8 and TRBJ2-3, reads GAGVSQSPRYKVAKRGQDVALRCDPISGHVSLFWYQQALGQGPEFLTYFQNEAQLDKSGLPSDRFFAERPEGSVSTLKIQRTQQEDSAVYLCASSLGGGSRADTQYFGPGTRLTVL.

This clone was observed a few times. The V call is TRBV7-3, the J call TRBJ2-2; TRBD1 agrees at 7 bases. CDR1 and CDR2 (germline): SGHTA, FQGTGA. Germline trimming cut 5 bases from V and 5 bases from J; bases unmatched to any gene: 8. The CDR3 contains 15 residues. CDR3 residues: CASSATGAGTGELFF. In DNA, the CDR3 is TGTGCCAGCAGCGCCACAGGGGCCGGGACCGGGGAGCTGTTTTTT.

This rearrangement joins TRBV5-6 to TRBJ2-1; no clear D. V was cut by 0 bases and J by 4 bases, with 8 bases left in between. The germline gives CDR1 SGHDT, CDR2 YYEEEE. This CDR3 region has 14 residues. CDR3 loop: CASSLGQTYNEQFF. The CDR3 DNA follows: TGTGCCAGCAGCTTGGGGCAGACTTACAATGAGCAGTTCTTC.

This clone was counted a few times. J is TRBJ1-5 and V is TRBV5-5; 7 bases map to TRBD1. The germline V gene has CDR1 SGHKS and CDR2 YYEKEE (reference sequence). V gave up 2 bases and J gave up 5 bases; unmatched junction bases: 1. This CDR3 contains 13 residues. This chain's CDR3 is CASSFDRDQPQHF. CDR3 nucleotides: TGTGCCAGCAGCTTTGACAGGGATCAGCCCCAGCATTTT. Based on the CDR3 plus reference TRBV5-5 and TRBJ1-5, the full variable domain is DAGVTQSPTHLIKTRGQQVTLRCSPISGHKSVSWYQQVLGQGPQFIFQYYEKEERGRGNFPDRFSARQFPNYSSELNVNALLLGDSALYLCASSFDRDQPQHFGDGTRLSIL.

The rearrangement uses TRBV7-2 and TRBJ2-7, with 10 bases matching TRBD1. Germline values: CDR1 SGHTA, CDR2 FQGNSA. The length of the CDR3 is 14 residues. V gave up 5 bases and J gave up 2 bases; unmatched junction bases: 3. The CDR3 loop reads CASSGDRGAYEQYF. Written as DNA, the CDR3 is TGTGCCAGCAGCGGGGACAGGGGCGCCTACGAGCAGTACTTC.

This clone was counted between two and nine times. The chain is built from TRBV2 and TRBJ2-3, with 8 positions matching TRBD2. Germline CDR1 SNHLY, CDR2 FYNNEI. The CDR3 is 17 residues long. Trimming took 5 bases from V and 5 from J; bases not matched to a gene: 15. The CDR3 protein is CASSYFGTSSSGDTQYF. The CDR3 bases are TGTGCCAGCAGTTACTTCGGGACTAGTAGCTCAGGAGATACGCAGTATTTT.

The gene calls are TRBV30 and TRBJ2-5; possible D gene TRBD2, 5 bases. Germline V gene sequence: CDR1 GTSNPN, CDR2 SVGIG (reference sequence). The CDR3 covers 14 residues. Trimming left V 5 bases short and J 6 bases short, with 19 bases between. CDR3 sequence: CAWGPPNLAQTQYF. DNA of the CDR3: TGTGCCTGGGGGCCCCCAAATCTAGCCCAGACCCAGTACTTC.

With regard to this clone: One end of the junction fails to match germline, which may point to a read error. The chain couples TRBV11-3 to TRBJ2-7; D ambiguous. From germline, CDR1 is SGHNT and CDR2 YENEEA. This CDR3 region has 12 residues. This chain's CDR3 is CASSLGISEQHF. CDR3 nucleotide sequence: TGTGCCAGCAGCTTAGGTATCAGCGAGCAGCACTTC.

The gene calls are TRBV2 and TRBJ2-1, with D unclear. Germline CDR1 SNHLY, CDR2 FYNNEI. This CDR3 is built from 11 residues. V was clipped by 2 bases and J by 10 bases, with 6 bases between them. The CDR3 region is CASSEIREQFF. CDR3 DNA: TGTGCCAGCAGTGAAATACGGGAGCAGTTCTTC.

The CDR3 protein is CASSIYSYEQYF. CDR3 DNA: TGTGCCAGCAGCATCTACTCCTACGAGCAGTACTTC. The chain uses TRBV7-9 and TRBJ2-7; D not resolved. Trimming pared 5 bases from V and 0 bases from J, leaving 5 bases between. The V gene's germline CDR1 is SEHNR and CDR2 FQNEAQ (reference sequence). The CDR3 has 12 residues.

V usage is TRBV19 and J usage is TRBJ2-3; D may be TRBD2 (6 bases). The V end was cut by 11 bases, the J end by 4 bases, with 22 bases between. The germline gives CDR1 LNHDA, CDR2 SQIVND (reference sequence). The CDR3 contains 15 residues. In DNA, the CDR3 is TGTGCCTGTGGGAAGGGGCGGGACGGATCAGATACGCAGTATTTT. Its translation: CACGKGRDGSDTQYF.

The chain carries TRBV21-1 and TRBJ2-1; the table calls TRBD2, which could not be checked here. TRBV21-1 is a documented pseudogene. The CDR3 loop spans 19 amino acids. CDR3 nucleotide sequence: TGTGCCAGCAGCAAAGAAGTGACGCGGGAGGGCCCCACCTACAATGAGCAGTTCTTC. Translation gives CASSKEVTREGPTYNEQFF.

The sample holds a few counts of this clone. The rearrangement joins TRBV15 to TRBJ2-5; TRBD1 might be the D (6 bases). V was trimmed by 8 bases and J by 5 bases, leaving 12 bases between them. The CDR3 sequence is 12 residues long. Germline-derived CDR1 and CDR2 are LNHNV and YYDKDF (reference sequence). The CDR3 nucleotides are TGTGCCACCGCAGGGGCCGGGGAGACCCAGTACTTC. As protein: CATAGAGETQYF.

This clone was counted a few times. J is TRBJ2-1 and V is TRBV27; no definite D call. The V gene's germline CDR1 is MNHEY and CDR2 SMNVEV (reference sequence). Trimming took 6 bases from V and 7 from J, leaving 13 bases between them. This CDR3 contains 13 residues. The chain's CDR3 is CASSLSWSNEQFF. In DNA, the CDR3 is TGTGCCAGCAGCCTATCGTGGTCGAATGAGCAGTTCTTC.

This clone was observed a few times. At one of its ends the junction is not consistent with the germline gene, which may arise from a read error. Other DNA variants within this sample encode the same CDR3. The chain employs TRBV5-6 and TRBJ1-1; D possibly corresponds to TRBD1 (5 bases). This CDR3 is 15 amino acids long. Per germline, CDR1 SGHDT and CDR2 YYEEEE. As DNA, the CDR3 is TGTGCCAGTAGCTCCTCCGGGGGAGGGAACACTGAAGCTTTCTTT. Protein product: CASSSSGGGNTEAFF.

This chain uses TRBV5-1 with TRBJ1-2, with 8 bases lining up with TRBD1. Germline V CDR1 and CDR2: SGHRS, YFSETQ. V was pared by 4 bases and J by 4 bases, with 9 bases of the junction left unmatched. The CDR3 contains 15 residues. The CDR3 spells CASSLRTGNGYGYTF. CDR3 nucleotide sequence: TGCGCCAGCAGCCTCAGGACAGGGAATGGCTATGGCTACACCTTC.

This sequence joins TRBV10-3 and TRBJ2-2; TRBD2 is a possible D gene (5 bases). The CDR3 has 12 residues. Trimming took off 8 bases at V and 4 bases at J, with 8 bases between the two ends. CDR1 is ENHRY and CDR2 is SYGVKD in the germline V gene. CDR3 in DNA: TGTGCCATCCGGGAAATCACCGGGGAGCTGTTTTTT. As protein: CAIREITGELFF.

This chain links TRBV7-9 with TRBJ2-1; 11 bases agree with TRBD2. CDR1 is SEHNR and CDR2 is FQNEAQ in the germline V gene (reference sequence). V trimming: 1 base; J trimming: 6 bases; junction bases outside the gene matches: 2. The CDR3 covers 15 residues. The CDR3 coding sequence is TGTGCCAGCAGCTTAGTGACTAGCGGGACCAATGAGCAGTTCTTC. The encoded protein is CASSLVTSGTNEQFF.